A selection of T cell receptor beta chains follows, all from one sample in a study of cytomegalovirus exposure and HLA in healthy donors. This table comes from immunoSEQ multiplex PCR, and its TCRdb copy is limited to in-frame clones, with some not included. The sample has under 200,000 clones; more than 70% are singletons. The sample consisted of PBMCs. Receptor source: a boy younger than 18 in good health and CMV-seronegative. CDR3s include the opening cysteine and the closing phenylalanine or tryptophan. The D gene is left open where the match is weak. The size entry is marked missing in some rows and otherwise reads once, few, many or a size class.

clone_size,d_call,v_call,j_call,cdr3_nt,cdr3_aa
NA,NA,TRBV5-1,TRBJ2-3,TGCGCCAGCAGCTTGCAGGGTGTGAGCGCAGATACGCAGTATTTT,CASSLQGVSADTQYF
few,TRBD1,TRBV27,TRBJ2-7,TGTGCCAGCAGTTTGACAGGGTCCTACGAGCAGTACTTC,CASSLTGSYEQYF
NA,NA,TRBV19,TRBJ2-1,TGTGCCAGTAGTAATGGCCCCGGCGGGCGCAATGAGCAGTTCTTC,CASSNGPGGRNEQFF
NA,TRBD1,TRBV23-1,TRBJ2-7,TGCGCCAGCAGTCAATCTGAGGACAGGGGTAATATCTACGAGCAGTACTTC,CASSQSEDRGNIYEQYF
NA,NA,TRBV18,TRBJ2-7,TGTGCCAGCTCACCAGGGTCAGGGAAGTACTTC,CASSPGSGKYF
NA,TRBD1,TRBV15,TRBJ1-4,TGTGCCACCAGCAGAGAAGGGCCCGGGACAGGGAATGAAAAACTGTTTTTT,CATSREGPGTGNEKLFF
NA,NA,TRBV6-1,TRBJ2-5,TGTGCCAGCAGCCCGACAGGGAGGGAGACCCAGTACTTC,CASSPTGRETQYF
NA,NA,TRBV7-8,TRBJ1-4,TGTGCCAGCAGCATTACAGGGTGGGGTGAGGAAAAACTGTTTTTT,CASSITGWGEEKLFF
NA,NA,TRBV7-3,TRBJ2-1,TGTGCCAGCAGTTCTCGTTGGAGAATGGAGCGGTTAGTGGGGAATGAGCAGTTCTTC,CASSSRWRMERLVGNEQFF
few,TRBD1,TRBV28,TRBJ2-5,TGTGCCAGCAGTCCACAGGGGGCAGAGACCCAGTACTTC,CASSPQGAETQYF
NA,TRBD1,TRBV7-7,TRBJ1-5,TGTGCTAGCAGCTTTCTGGACAGGTCCCACAATCAGCCCCAGCATTTT,CASSFLDRSHNQPQHF
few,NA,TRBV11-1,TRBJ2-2,TGTGCCAGCAGACTCGACAGGAAGACCGGGGAGCTGTTTTTT,CASRLDRKTGELFF
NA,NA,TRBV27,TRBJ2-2,TGTGCCAGCAGTTTGGGCCCTTACCCCACCGGGGAGCTGTTTTTT,CASSLGPYPTGELFF
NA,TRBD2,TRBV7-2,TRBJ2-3,TGTGCCAGCAGCTTACGCGGGGGGGTGGCTGATACGCAGTATTTT,CASSLRGGVADTQYF
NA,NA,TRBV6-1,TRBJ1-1,TGTGCCAGCAGTCGGGGGGCAGGCACTGAAGCTTTCTTT,CASSRGAGTEAFF
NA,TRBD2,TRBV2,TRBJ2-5,TGTGCCAGCGGTCTAGCGGATCACCGGGGGACCCAGTACTTC,CASGLADHRGTQYF
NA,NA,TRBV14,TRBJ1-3,TGTGCCAGCAGCCAACTGGAGGGGCTCAGCTCTGGAAACACCATATATTTT,CASSQLEGLSSGNTIYF
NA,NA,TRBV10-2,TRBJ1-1,TGCGCCAGCAGGAAAAGGGGAGGCGATGAAGCTTTCTTT,CASRKRGGDEAFF
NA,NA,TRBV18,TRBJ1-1,TGTGCCAGCTCAACCGAAGCCCGATTAAACACTGAAGCTTTCTTT,CASSTEARLNTEAFF
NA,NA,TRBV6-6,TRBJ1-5,TGTGCCAGCAGTTACCCGAGTCAGCCCCAGCATTTT,CASSYPSQPQHF
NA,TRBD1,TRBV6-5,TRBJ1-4,TGTGCCAGCAGTTACTCGCGTAGGGGGCTTGGAAAACTGTTTTTT,CASSYSRRGLGKLFF
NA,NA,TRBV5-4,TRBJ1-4,TGTGCCAGCAGCTTGCTTAGTGAAAAACTGTTTTTT,CASSLLSEKLFF
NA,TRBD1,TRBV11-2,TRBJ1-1,TGTGCCAGCAGCCCCAACAGGGGACCTGAAGCTTTCTTT,CASSPNRGPEAFF
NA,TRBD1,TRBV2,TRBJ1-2,TGTGCCAGACGACAGGGGGAGGACTATGGCTACACCTTC,CARRQGEDYGYTF
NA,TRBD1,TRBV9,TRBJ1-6,TGTGCCAGCAGCGTAGAAGCGACAGGGGGCTTTGATTCACCCCTCCACTTT,CASSVEATGGFDSPLHF
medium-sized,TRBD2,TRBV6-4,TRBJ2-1,TGTGCCAGCAGTGAGCGGGAGGGCTCCTACAATGAGCAGTTCTTC,CASSEREGSYNEQFF
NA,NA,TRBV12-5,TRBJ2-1,TGTGCTAGTGGTTTGTCCGCGACTAGCAATGAGCAGTTCTTC,CASGLSATSNEQFF
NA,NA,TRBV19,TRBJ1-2,TGTGCCAGTAGTCCCCCCACGGGTGGCTACACCTTC,CASSPPTGGYTF
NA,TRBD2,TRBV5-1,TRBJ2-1,TGCGCCAGCAGCTTCCCAAGGACTAGCGGGGATGAGCAGTTCTTC,CASSFPRTSGDEQFF
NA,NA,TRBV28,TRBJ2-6,TGTGCCAGCAGCTTCCTGGGCGATGGGGCCAACGTCCTGACTTTC,CASSFLGDGANVLTF
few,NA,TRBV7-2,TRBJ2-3,TGTGCCAGCAGACTGGGTAGAGCGGATACGCAGTATTTT,CASRLGRADTQYF
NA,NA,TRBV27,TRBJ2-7,TGTGCCAGCAGTTCTCAGGGCCGCGAGCAGTACTTC,CASSSQGREQYF
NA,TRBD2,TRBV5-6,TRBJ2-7,TGTGCCAGCACCTTGGCCTTAGCGGGAGTCGAGCAGTACTTC,CASTLALAGVEQYF
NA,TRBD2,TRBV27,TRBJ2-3,TGTGCCAGCAGTTTAGCCCCCCTCCTAGCGGGGGCCCTATTTAACACAGATACGCAGTATTTT,CASSLAPLLAGALFNTDTQYF
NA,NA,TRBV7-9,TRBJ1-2,TGTGCCAGCTCCCCCCGAGGGCTTGAAGGCTACACCTTC,CASSPRGLEGYTF
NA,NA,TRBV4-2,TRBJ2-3,TGTGCCAGCAGCCACGGAGAGACGCAGTATTTT,CASSHGETQYF
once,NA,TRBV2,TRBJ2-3,TGTGCCAGCAGTGAAGGGTTAGCTGTTGATGCAGATACGCAGTATTTT,CASSEGLAVDADTQYF
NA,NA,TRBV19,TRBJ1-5,TGTGCCAGTAGTCGCTCCGGGAGTCCCCAGCATTTT,CASSRSGSPQHF
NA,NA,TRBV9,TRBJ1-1,TGTGCCAGCAGCGTAGTCACACCCAACACTGAAGCTTTCTTT,CASSVVTPNTEAFF
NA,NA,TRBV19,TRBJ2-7,TGTGCCAGTAGTATACGTGGGGAGGATTTCTACGAGCAGTACTTC,CASSIRGEDFYEQYF
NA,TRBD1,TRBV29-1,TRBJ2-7,TGCAGCGTTGGTATTGCCAGGGGGAACGAGCAGTACTTC,CSVGIARGNEQYF
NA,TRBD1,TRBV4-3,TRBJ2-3,TGCGCCAGCAGCCAAGGATGGACAGGGAACACAGATACGCAGTATTTT,CASSQGWTGNTDTQYF
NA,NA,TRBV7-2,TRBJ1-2,TGTGCCAGCAGCTTAGGTCCTTATGGCTACACCTTC,CASSLGPYGYTF
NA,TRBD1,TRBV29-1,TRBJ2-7,TGCAGCGTTGAGGGGGACAGAACCTACGAGCAGTACTTC,CSVEGDRTYEQYF
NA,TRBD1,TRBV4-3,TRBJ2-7,TGCGCCACCGCCCCAGGACAGGGGGCGCCGAGGACCTTC,CATAPGQGAPRTF
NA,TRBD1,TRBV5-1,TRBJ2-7,TGCGCCAGCAGCTTGGGGGGACAGGGGGAGAGGCAGTACTTC,CASSLGGQGERQYF
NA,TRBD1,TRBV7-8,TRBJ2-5,TGTGCCAGCAGCTTGGAAGGACAGGCGACAGAGACCCAGTACTTC,CASSLEGQATETQYF
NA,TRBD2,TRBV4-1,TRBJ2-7,TGCGCCAGCAGCCAAGGACTAGCGGGAGGGCCGAGCTCCTACGAGCAGTACTTC,CASSQGLAGGPSSYEQYF
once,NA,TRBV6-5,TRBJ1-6,TGTGCCAGCAGTTACTCGGGGGCTTATAATTCACCCCTCCACTTT,CASSYSGAYNSPLHF
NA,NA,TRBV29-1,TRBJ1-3,TGCAGCGTTAGAGTCACCTCTGGAAACACCATATATTTT,CSVRVTSGNTIYF
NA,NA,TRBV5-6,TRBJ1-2,TGTGCCAGCAGCCCCAGGGGTTTTTATGGCTACACCTTC,CASSPRGFYGYTF
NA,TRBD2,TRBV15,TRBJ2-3,TGTGCCACCAGCGGCTGGGGAGGACTAGCGGGAGGGACTAGCACAGATACGCAGTATTTT,CATSGWGGLAGGTSTDTQYF